The sequence of this T cell receptor (beta chain) was determined in a study of OX40 agonist ivuxolimab in advanced cancers. Clones were read by immunoSEQ multiplex PCR, and TCRdb kept only the in-frame ones, dropping some. The sample has around 100,000 clones, roughly 90% seen once. The V end was cut by 1 base, the J end by 6 bases, with 7 bases between. This CDR3 region has 13 residues. Germline V gene sequence: CDR1 SGHDN, CDR2 FVKESK. The chain joins TRBV14 to TRBJ1-3; D is uncertain. The source material was CD4+ or CD8+ T cells sorted from blood, sampled in a trial of the OX40 agonist ivuxolimab. The sequence came from an adult with an advanced solid tumor such as melanoma, head and neck, liver or kidney cancer. The CDR3 DNA sequence: TGTGCCAGCAGCCAAGGAGAAGAAAACACCATATATTTT. It yields the protein CASSQGEENTIYF.